The sample holds a few counts of the clone carrying this TCR beta chain. The data were obtained in a study of blood T cell repertoires in COVID-19. Across the study: PBMCs, B-cell-depleted T cells, or T cells were the source of the cDNA or gDNA that made up the material.

Trimming cost V 0 bases and J 2 bases, with 8 bases left between them. This CDR3 is 15 amino acids long. Germline-derived CDR1 and CDR2 are LGHNA and YNFKEQ. Donors in Cohort 3 who had recovered were those with two negative PCRs, healthcare professional clearance, or resolution of their symptoms. Generated by immunoSEQ multiplex PCR, the TCRdb table keeps only in-frame clones and is missing some. There are approximately 300,000 clones in the sample; around nine tenths occur only once, and approximately 5.3% lies in the top ten. The rearrangement links TRBV4-2 to TRBJ1-3; no reliable D call. The TCR comes from a woman aged 30 to 39 who had recovered from COVID-19. The source material was PBMCs or T cells enriched from blood (not recorded which). The CDR3 coding sequence is TGTGCCAGCAGCCAAGATCTAAGTGCTGGAAACACCATATATTTT. This codes for CASSQDLSAGNTIYF.